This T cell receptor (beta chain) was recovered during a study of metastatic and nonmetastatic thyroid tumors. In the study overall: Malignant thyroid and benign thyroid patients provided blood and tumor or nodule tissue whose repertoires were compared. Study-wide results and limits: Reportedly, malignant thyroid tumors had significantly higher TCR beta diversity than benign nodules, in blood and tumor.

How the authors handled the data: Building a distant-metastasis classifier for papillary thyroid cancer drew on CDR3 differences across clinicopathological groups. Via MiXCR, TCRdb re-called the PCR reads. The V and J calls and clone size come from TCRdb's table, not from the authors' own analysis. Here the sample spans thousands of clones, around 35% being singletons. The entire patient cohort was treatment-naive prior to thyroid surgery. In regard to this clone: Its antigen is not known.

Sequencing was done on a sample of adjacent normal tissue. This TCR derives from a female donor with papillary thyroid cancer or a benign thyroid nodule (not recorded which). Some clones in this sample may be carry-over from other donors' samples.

CDR3 DNA: TGTGCCAGCAGTTACTCGCAGTACTCTGGAAACACCATATATTTT. Encoded protein: CASSYSQYSGNTIYF. J is TRBJ1-3 and V is TRBV6-6; D uncertain. This CDR3 has 15 amino acids. The ends were cut back, 0 bases at V and 0 bases at J, with 6 bases in the middle. From germline, CDR1 is MNHNY and CDR2 SVGAGI (reference sequence).